The entry that follows covers one T cell receptor beta chain sequence. This entry comes from a study of blood T cell repertoires in COVID-19. The length of the CDR3 is 16 residues. Per the germline V gene, CDR1 is SGHDN and CDR2 is FVKESK. The J segment lost 3 bases and the V segment lost 4 bases, leaving 8 bases of the junction unmatched. In the original workflow: Reference gene primer amplification gave estimated nucleated cell counts. The assay was immunoSEQ multiplex PCR, and TCRdb's table has in-frame clones only and misses some. Clone size and the V and J calls come from that table; the DNA yielded D and trimming. The table has some 150,000 clones, roughly 79% seen once; the top ten hold about 8%.

This TCR came from a woman aged 55-75 years with active or convalescent COVID-19. Sequenced: peripheral blood. V and J are TRBV14 and TRBJ1-1; 10 nucleotides agree with TRBD1. CDR3 sequence (DNA): TGTGCCAGCAGCCGGGACAGGGGAGTTTGGGACACTGAAGCTTTCTTT. Its translation is CASSRDRGVWDTEAFF.